This T cell receptor beta chain was documented in a study of spatial heterogeneity in lung cancer. The trim removed 0 bases at V and 0 bases at J, leaving 5 bases unmatched. This CDR3 is built from 16 residues. Germline values: CDR1 DFQATT, CDR2 SNEGSKA (reference sequence). TCRdb recomputed calls from the 5' RACE reads with MiXCR, one row per CDR3 protein. This sample has about 36,000 distinct CDR3 sequences, with around 5.2% found just once. Regarding the study as a whole: Resection blood, more than follow-up blood, showed ubiquitous expanded tumor TCRs.

This clonotype was picked up many times. Antigen unknown. Specified time point: sample taken at primary tumor resection. Unsorted whole RNA samples from tumor, nontumor lung or frozen PBMC were sequenced. The chain combines TRBV20-1 with TRBJ2-1, with 7 bases matching TRBD2. This clonotype was obtained from a female donor with early-stage non-small cell lung cancer. The sequencing here drew on PBMCs, taken at surgery. CDR3: CSARDDSGISYNEQFF. The CDR3 coding sequence is TGCAGTGCTAGAGATGACAGCGGGATCTCCTACAATGAGCAGTTCTTC.